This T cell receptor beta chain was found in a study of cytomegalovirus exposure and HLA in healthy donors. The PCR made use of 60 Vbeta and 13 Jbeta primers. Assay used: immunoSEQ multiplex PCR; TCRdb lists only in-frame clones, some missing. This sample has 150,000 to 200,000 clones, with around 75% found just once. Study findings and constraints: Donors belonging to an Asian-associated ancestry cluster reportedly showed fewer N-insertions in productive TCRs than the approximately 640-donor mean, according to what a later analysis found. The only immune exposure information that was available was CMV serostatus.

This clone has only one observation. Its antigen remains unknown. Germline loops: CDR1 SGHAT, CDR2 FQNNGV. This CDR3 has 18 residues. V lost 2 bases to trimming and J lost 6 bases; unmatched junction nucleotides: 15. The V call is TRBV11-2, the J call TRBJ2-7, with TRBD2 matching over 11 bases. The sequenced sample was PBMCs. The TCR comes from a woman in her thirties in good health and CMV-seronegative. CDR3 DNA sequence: TGTGCCAGCAGCTTATCGTTTTCTAGCGGGGGGTCCCGGGTCGAGCAGTACTTC. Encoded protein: CASSLSFSSGGSRVEQYF.